In this sample, the clone carrying this T cell receptor (beta chain) turned up many times. These data come from a study of T-cell reconstitution after alpha-beta-depleted transplantation in children. Germline V gene data show CDR1 as MDHEN and CDR2 as SYDVKM. The V end lost 2 bases, the J end lost 11 bases, and 11 bases lay between the germline ends. This CDR3 is built from 12 residues. For TCRbeta, the library was prepared with unique molecular identifiers. TCRdb itself ran the PCR reads through MiXCR, one entry per CDR3 protein. The sample consists of 250,000 to 300,000 distinct CDR3 sequences, 10% of them appearing once.

The specimen was PBMCs, collected before TCRalphabeta/CD19-depleted stem cell transplant. J is TRBJ2-3 and V is TRBV28, with TRBD1 as a possible D gene (5 bases). This TCR was recovered from a boy under two years old with acute myeloid leukemia, due to receive a stem cell transplant. CDR3 bases: TGTGCCAGCAGTTTAGGACATGAAGGGCAGTATTTT. This encodes CASSLGHEGQYF.